These 5 T cell receptor beta chains came from one sample sequenced in a study of T cell responses to AZD1222 COVID-19 vaccine. The table came from immunoSEQ multiplex PCR; TCRdb's copy has only in-frame clones and leaves some out. Of about 90,000 clones listed, about nine tenths are singletons. The specimen was peripheral blood, collected 28 days after the second AZD1222 dose. These receptors all come from an adult who received the AZD1222 COVID-19 vaccine.

This clone was observed once. The DNA for the CDR3 is TGTGCCAGCAGTAAAGACAGAATTCAACATAACTATGGCTACACCTTC. Encoded protein: CASSKDRIQHNYGYTF. V usage is TRBV5-6 and J usage is TRBJ1-2, with D perhaps TRBD1 (5 bases). V was pared by 5 bases and J by 1 base, with 18 bases between. Germline-derived CDR1 and CDR2 are SGHDT and YYEEEE. The CDR3 length is 16 residues.

This clone has a handful of counts. The chain recombines TRBV3-1 (or the pseudogene TRBV3-2) with TRBJ1-1, with TRBD1 matching 12 bases. From germline, CDR1 is LGHDT and CDR2 YNNKEL (reference sequence). V lost 1 base, J lost 11 bases, and 23 bases stayed unmatched. There are 20 residues in the CDR3. The CDR3 DNA is TGTGCCAGCAGCCAAGCCCCGGGACAGGGGGCGCACCTCTTGTCCGGACGCGCTTTCTTT. This translates into CASSQAPGQGAHLLSGRAFF.

CDR3 DNA sequence: TGTGCCAGCAGCTCCGGTGGGCTGAACACTGAAGCTTTCTTT. Translation: CASSSGGLNTEAFF. This rearrangement joins TRBV13 to TRBJ1-1; D remains unclear. This CDR3 comprises 14 residues. CDR1 is PRHDT, CDR2 FYEKMQ, per germline (reference sequence). V was cut by 4 bases and J by 0 bases, with 9 bases left in between.

The V call is TRBV29-1, the J call TRBJ1-1, with D maybe TRBD1 (5 bases). The length of the CDR3 is 12 residues. Per the germline V gene, CDR1 is SQVTM and CDR2 is ANQGSEA. Trimming took 7 bases from V and 4 from J, leaving 13 bases between them. The CDR3 DNA sequence: TGCAGCGCATGGGGGGGTTCCACTGAAGCTTTCTTT. Its protein product is CSAWGGSTEAFF.

The genes are TRBV7-7 and TRBJ2-5, with D maybe TRBD1 (5 bases). The germline V gene encodes CDR1 SSHAT and CDR2 FNYEAQ (reference sequence). The CDR3 is 14 amino acids. Trimming took off 1 base at V and 2 bases at J, with 8 bases between the two ends. CDR3 DNA sequence: TGTGCCAGCAGCTTAGTGTCAGGGCAAGAGACCCAGTACTTC. Translation: CASSLVSGQETQYF.